These 10 T cell receptor beta chains came from one sample sequenced in a study of beta chain features in type 1 diabetes. Isolated RNA was reverse transcribed in full, so expressed TCRB transcripts were sequenced. Measured with immunoSEQ multiplex PCR; TCRdb has only the in-frame clones, and not every one. Of under 950,000 clones in the sample, about 17% were seen once. The sequencing sample was made of naive CD4+ T cells from blood. Source of these receptors: a woman between 18 and 29 years old in good health.

The chain links TRBV28 to TRBJ1-1; the match to TRBD1 covers 7 bases. Trimming at V came to 7 bases and at J to 5 bases, leaving 7 bases not matched to a gene. The CDR3 extends over 13 amino acids. Germline V gene lookup returns CDR1 MDHEN and CDR2 SYDVKM. CDR3 coding DNA: TGTGCCAGCATAAGGGGGCTGGATACTGAAGCTTTCTTT. Encoded protein: CASIRGLDTEAFF. The whole variable domain, remainder taken from reference TRBV28 and TRBJ1-1, is DVKVTQSSRYLVKRTGEKVFLECVQDMDHENMFWYRQDPGLGLRLIYFSYDVKMKEKGDIPEGYSVSREKKERFSLILESASTNQTSMYLCASIRGLDTEAFFGQGTRLTVV.

The genes are TRBV4-3 and TRBJ2-1; 7 bases are a match to TRBD2. From germline, CDR1 is LGHNA and CDR2 YSLEER. The CDR3 length is 17 residues. V gave up 0 bases and J gave up 0 bases; unmatched junction bases: 5. The CDR3 loop reads CASSQESLAASYNEQFF. The CDR3 DNA reads as TGCGCCAGCAGCCAAGAGTCCCTAGCGGCCTCCTACAATGAGCAGTTCTTC.

The table lists this clone with a few counts. Other DNA sequences of this sample code for an identical CDR3. The chain links TRBV7-9 to TRBJ2-5, with unresolved D. Germline V gives CDR1 SEHNR, CDR2 FQNEAQ (reference sequence). The CDR3 length is 13 residues. V was cut by 5 bases and J by 5 bases, with 12 bases left in between. CDR3 DNA sequence: TGTGCCAGCAGCGCCAGAGTGGGGGAGACCCAGTACTTC. Protein product: CASSARVGETQYF.

This clone was observed a few times. The V gene is TRBV4-1, the J gene TRBJ2-1; tentatively, D is TRBD1 (6 bases). The CDR3 length is 13 residues. Germline values: CDR1 MGHRA, CDR2 YSYEKL. The V end was cut by 4 bases, the J end by 4 bases, with 8 bases between. This CDR3 is CASSRQDYNEQFF. As DNA, the CDR3 is TGCGCCAGCAGCCGACAGGATTACAATGAGCAGTTCTTC.

This clone was detected a few times. The V call is TRBV10-2, the J call TRBJ1-5, with D uncertain. The V gene's germline CDR1 is WSHSY and CDR2 SAAADI. The CDR3 extends over 12 amino acids. V shed 4 bases and J shed 4 bases, with 5 bases lying between them. The CDR3 DNA follows: TGCGCCAGCAGTGCTGGGAATCAGCCCCAGCATTTT. Translated, it gives CASSAGNQPQHF.

The rearrangement uses TRBV28 and TRBJ2-1; D may be TRBD2 (7 bases). CDR1 is MDHEN and CDR2 is SYDVKM in the germline V gene. Trimming cost V 5 bases and J 5 bases, with 10 bases left between them. This CDR3 has 13 amino acids. CDR3 protein: CASSRGRDNEQFF. The CDR3, as DNA: TGTGCCAGCAGTAGGGGGAGGGACAATGAGCAGTTCTTC.

This clone was picked up a small number of times. The V and J genes are TRBV6-1 and TRBJ1-1; D gene ambiguous. V was trimmed by 2 bases and J by 5 bases, leaving 15 bases between them. Germline CDR1 is MNHNS and CDR2 is SASEGT. The CDR3 is 15 amino acids. Here the CDR3 DNA reads TGTGCCAGCAGTGAATTCTCGGCGGGGAGGACTGAAGCTTTCTTT. Translated, it gives CASSEFSAGRTEAFF.

V usage is TRBV25-1 and J usage is TRBJ2-2, with 9 bases identical to TRBD1. CDR1 and CDR2 (germline): MGHDK, SYGVNS. The junction had 12 bases not matched to a gene; V was cut back by 4 bases and J by 6 bases. CDR3 length equals 17 residues. The CDR3 DNA reads TGTGCCAGCAGTGGATGGTCCGGGACAGGGTCCGCCGGGGAGCTGTTTTTT. Translation: CASSGWSGTGSAGELFF.

Comments on this clone: Other DNA sequences of this sample code for an identical CDR3. The chain employs TRBV7-2 and TRBJ2-5, with a possible D match to TRBD2 (6 bases). This CDR3 comprises 13 residues. The germline V and J ends were trimmed by 1 base and 5 bases, with 8 bases remaining between them. The germline V gene has CDR1 SGHTA and CDR2 FQGNSA. CDR3 residues: CASSLGRGETQYF. The CDR3 DNA sequence: TGTGCCAGCAGCTTAGGGAGGGGCGAGACCCAGTACTTC. The full variable domain, with the rest looked up from reference TRBV7-2 and TRBJ2-5, is GAGVSQSPSNKVTEKGKDVELRCDPISGHTALYWYRQSLGQGLEFLIYFQGNSAPDKSGLPSDRFSAERTGGSVSTLTIQRTQQEDSAVYLCASSLGRGETQYFGPGTRLLVL.

V usage is TRBV7-9 and J usage is TRBJ1-1, with D maybe TRBD1 (6 bases). Trimming stripped 5 bases from V and 5 bases from J, with 24 bases between. CDR3 length equals 17 residues. The germline CDR1 and CDR2 sequences are SEHNR and FQNEAQ (reference sequence). The CDR3 reads CASSQTTQDRRGTEAFF. The CDR3, as DNA: TGTGCCAGCAGCCAAACAACTCAGGACCGGAGGGGGACTGAAGCTTTCTTT.